This TCR beta chain was sequenced during a study of siplizumab effects on memory and regulatory T cells. Produced via immunoSEQ multiplex PCR; TCRdb's table is partial and in-frame only. This sample has some 100,000 clones; about 91% occur once, and the top ten carry roughly 0.16%. The CDR3 extends over 13 amino acids. Deletions cut 8 bases from V and 4 bases from J, with 11 bases between. CDR1 and CDR2 (germline): MNHEY, SVGAGI. The chain joins TRBV6-5 to TRBJ1-4, with D hard to call. This TCR was sampled from a human donor in good health. Input material: CD4+ T cells sorted from blood. CDR3: CASAGTVNEKLFF. The CDR3 DNA is TGTGCCAGCGCGGGAACGGTTAATGAAAAACTGTTTTTT.